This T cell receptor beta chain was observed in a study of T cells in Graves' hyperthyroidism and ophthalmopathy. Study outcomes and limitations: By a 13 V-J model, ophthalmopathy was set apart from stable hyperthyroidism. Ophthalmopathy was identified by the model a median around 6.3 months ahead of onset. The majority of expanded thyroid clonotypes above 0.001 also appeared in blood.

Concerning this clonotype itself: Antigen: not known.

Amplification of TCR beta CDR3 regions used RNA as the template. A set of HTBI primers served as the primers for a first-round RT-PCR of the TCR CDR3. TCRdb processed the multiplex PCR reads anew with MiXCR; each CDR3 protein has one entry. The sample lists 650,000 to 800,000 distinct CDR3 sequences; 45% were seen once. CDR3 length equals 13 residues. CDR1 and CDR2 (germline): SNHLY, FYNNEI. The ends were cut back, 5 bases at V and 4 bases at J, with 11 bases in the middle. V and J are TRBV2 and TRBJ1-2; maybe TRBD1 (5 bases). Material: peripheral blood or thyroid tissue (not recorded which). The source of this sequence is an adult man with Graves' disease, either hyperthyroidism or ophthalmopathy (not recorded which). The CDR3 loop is CASSSVGTYGYTF. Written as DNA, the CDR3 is TGTGCCAGCAGTTCGGTCGGGACCTATGGCTACACCTTC.